These 6 T cell receptor beta chains came from one sample sequenced in a study of T cells in Graves' hyperthyroidism and ophthalmopathy. The CDR3 regions of TCR beta were amplified from RNA transcripts. Primed by the HTBI set, a first-round RT-PCR was run on the TCR CDR3. TCRdb redid the calling of the multiplex PCR reads with MiXCR, one entry per CDR3 protein. Of under 250,000 distinct CDR3 sequences listed, approximately 25% are singletons. Sequenced input: blood. These receptors all stem from a woman aged 40-49 years with Graves' ophthalmopathy.

This clonotype was detected ten times or more. The rearrangement uses TRBV12-3 or TRBV12-4 and TRBJ2-7; 7 positions match TRBD2. With 3 bases clipped from V and 5 bases from J, the junction kept 10 bases outside the gene matches. This CDR3 has 15 residues. The CDR3 sequence is CASSFSGEGLHEQYF. DNA for the CDR3: TGTGCCAGCAGTTTCTCGGGGGAGGGCCTCCACGAGCAGTACTTC.

The rearrangement uses TRBV4-2 and TRBJ2-5, with TRBD1 matching 10 bases. This CDR3 region has 16 residues. V trimming: 2 bases; J trimming: 5 bases; junction bases outside the gene matches: 8. From germline, CDR1 is LGHNA and CDR2 YNFKEQ. CDR3 residues: CASSQTGTGVEETQYF. The CDR3 DNA sequence: TGTGCCAGCAGCCAAACCGGGACAGGGGTTGAGGAGACCCAGTACTTC.

The rearrangement uses TRBV27 and TRBJ2-7; the match to TRBD2 covers 8 bases. Germline V CDR1 and CDR2: MNHEY, SMNVEV (reference sequence). The trim removed 1 base at V and 4 bases at J, leaving 6 bases unmatched. The CDR3 has 15 residues. CDR3 sequence (DNA): TGTGCCAGCAGTTTATGGAGCGGGAGTACGTACGAGCAGTACTTC. This sequence encodes CASSLWSGSTYEQYF.

There are many counts of this clonotype. The chain is built from TRBV27 and TRBJ2-7; 7 bases map to TRBD1. The J segment lost 0 bases and the V segment lost 5 bases, leaving 10 bases of the junction unmatched. The germline V gene has CDR1 MNHEY and CDR2 SMNVEV (reference sequence). The CDR3 length is 16 residues. The CDR3: CASSRRQGPISYEQYF. The CDR3 nucleotides read TGTGCCAGCAGTCGACGACAGGGTCCTATCTCCTACGAGCAGTACTTC.

The rearrangement links TRBV24-1 to TRBJ1-2, with 10 bases matching TRBD1. CDR3 length equals 12 residues. Germline V gene sequence: CDR1 KGHDR, CDR2 SFDVKD. The junction had 1 base not matched to a gene; V was cut back by 7 bases and J by 6 bases. CDR3 residues: CATRGQGNGYTF. The DNA for the CDR3 is TGTGCCACCAGGGGACAGGGGAATGGCTACACCTTC.

This clonotype was detected ten times or more. The gene calls are TRBV15 and TRBJ2-7; D perhaps matches TRBD1 (6 bases). Germline CDR1 reads LNHNV; CDR2 reads YYDKDF (reference sequence). V lost 4 bases and J lost 0, with 13 bases in between. This CDR3 region has 15 residues. CDR3 residues: CATSTPGTSSYEQYF. CDR3 nucleotides: TGTGCCACCAGCACGCCAGGGACATCCTCCTACGAGCAGTACTTC.